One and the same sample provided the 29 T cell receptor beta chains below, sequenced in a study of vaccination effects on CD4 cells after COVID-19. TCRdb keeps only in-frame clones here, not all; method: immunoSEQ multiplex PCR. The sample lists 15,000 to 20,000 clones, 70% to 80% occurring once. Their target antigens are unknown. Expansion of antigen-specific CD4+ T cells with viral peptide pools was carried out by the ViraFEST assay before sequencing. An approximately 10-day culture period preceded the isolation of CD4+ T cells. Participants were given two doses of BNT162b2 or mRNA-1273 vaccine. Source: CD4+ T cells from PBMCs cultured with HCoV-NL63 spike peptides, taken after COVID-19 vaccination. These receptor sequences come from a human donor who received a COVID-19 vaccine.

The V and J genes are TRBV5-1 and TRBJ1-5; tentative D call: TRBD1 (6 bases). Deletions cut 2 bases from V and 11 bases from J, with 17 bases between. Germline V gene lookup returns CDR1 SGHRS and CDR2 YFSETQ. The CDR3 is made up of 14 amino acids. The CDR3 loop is CASSLRGGRESQHF. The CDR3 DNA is TGCGCCAGCAGCTTACGGGGGGGGCGTGAGTCCCAGCATTTT.

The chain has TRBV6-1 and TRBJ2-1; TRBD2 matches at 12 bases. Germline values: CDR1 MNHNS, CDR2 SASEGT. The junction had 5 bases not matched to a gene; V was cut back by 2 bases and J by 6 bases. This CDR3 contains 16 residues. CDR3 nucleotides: TGTGCCAGCAGTGAAAGACTAGCGGGAGATCTCAATGAGCAGTTCTTC. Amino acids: CASSERLAGDLNEQFF.

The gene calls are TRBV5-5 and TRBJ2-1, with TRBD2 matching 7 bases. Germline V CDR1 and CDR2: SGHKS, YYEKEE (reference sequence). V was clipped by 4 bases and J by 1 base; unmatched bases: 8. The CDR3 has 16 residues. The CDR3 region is CASSLRGEGSYNEQFF. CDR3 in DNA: TGTGCCAGCAGCCTTCGGGGGGAAGGGTCCTACAATGAGCAGTTCTTC.

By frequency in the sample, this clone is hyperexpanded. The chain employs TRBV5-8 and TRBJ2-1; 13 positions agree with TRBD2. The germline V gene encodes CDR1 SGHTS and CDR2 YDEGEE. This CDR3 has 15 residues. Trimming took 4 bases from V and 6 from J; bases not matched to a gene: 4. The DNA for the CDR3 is TGTGCCAGCAGCCCCGGGACTAGCGGGACCAATGAGCAGTTCTTC. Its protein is CASSPGTSGTNEQFF.

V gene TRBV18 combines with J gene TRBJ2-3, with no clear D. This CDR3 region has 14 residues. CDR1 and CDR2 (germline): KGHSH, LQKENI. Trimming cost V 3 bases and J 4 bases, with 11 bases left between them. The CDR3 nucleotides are TGTGCCAGCTCACCGCCCGTCGGCGCAGATACGCAGTATTTT. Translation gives CASSPPVGADTQYF.

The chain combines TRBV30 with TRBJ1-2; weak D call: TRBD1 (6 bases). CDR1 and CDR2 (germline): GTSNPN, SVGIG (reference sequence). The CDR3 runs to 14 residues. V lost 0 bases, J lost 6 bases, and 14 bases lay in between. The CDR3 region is CAWSVFLGGHGYTF. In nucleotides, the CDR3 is TGTGCCTGGAGTGTATTTCTGGGGGGCCATGGCTACACCTTC.

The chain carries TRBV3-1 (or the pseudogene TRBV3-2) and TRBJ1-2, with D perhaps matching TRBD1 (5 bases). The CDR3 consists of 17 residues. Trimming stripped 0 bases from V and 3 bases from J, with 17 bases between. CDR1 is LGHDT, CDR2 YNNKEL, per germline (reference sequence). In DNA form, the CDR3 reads TGTGCCAGCAGCCAAGAACGGGGCCTGTTGGTCGACTATGGCTACACCTTC. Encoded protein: CASSQERGLLVDYGYTF.

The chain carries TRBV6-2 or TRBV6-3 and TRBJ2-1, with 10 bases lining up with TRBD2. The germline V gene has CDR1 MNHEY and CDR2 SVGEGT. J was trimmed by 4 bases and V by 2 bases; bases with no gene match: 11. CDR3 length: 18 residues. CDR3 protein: CASSYPTRTSGIYNEQFF. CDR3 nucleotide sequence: TGTGCCAGCAGTTACCCGACTAGGACTAGCGGAATATACAATGAGCAGTTCTTC.

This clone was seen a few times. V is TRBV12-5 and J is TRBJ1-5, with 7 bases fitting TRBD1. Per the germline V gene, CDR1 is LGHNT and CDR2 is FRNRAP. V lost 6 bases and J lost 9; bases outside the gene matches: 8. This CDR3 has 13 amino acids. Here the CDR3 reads CASGGTASRPQHF. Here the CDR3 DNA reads TGTGCTAGTGGGGGGACAGCTTCGAGGCCCCAGCATTTT. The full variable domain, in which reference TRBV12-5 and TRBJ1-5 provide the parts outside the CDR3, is DARVTQTPRHKVTEMGQEVTMRCQPILGHNTVFWYRQTMMQGLELLAYFRNRAPLDDSGMPKDRFSAEMPDATLATLKIQPSEPRDSAVYFCASGGTASRPQHFGDGTRLSIL.

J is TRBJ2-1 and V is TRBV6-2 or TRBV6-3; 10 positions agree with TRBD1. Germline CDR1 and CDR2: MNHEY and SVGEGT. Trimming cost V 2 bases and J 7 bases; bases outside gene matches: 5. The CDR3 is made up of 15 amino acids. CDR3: CASSYGTGERNEQFF. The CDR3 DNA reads TGTGCCAGCAGTTACGGGACAGGGGAGAGGAATGAGCAGTTCTTC.

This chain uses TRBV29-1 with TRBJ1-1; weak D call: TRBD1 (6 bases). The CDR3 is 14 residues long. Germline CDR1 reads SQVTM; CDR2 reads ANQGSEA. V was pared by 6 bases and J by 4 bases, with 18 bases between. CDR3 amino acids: CSVGGQGLPTEAFF. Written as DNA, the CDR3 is TGCAGCGTGGGGGGGCAGGGGCTGCCCACTGAAGCTTTCTTT. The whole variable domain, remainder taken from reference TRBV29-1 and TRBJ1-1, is SAVISQKPSRDICQRGTSLTIQCQVDSQVTMMFWYRQQPGQSLTLIATANQGSEATYESGFVIDKFPISRPNLTFSTLTVSNMSPEDSSIYLCSVGGQGLPTEAFFGQGTRLTVV.

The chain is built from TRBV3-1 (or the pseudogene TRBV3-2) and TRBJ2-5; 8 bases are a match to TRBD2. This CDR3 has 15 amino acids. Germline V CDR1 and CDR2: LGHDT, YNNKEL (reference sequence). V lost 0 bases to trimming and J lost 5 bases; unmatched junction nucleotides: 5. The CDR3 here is CASSQDRLASETQYF. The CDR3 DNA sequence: TGTGCCAGCAGCCAAGACCGACTAGCGAGCGAGACCCAGTACTTC.

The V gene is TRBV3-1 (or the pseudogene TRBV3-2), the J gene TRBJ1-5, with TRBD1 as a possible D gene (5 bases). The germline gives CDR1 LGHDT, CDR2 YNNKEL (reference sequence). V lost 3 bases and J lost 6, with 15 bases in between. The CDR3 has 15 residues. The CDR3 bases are TGTGCCAGCAGCCAGGCGTGGGGGTCGGGTCAGCCCCAGCATTTT. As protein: CASSQAWGSGQPQHF.

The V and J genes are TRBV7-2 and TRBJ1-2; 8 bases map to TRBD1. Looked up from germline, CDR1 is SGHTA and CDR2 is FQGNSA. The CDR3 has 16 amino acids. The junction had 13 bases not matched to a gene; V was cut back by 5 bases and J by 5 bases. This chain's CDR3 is CASSLMMQGAGYGYTF. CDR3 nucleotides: TGTGCCAGCAGCCTTATGATGCAGGGGGCCGGTTATGGCTACACCTTC.

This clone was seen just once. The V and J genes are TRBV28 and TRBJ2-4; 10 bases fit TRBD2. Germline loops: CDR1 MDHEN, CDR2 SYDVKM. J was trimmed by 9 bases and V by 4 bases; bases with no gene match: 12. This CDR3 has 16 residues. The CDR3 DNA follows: TGTGCCAGCAGTTCGGCGCTAGCGGGAGAGGGGAGCATTCAGTACTTC. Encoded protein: CASSSALAGEGSIQYF.

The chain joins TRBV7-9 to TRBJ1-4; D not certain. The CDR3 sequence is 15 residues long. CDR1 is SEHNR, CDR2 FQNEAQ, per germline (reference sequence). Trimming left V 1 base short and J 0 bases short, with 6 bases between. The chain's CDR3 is CASSLGAATNEKLFF. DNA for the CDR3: TGTGCCAGCAGCTTAGGGGCTGCAACTAATGAAAAACTGTTTTTT.

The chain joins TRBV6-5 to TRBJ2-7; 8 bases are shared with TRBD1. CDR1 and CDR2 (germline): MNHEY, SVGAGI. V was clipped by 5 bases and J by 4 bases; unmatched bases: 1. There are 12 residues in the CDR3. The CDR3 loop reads CASSRQGYEQYF. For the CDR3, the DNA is TGTGCCAGCAGTCGACAGGGGTACGAGCAGTACTTC.

In DNA, the CDR3 is TGTGCCAGCAAGCAGGGATCGTGGTCTGGGGCCAACGTCCTGACTTTC. As protein: CASKQGSWSGANVLTF. The chain links TRBV6-8 to TRBJ2-6; D is perhaps TRBD1 (5 bases). The CDR3 is 16 residues long. Between the trimmed V and J ends, which lost 7 bases and 1 base, there was a span of 14 bases. CDR1 is MNHGY, CDR2 SAAAGT, per germline.

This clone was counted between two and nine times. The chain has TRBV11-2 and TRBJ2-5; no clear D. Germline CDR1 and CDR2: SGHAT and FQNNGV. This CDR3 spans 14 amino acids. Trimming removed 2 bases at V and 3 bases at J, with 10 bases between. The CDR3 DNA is TGTGCCAGCAGCTTATCGTTGGGGAAAGAGACCCAGTACTTC. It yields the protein CASSLSLGKETQYF. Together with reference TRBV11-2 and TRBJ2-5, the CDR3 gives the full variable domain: EAGVAQSPRYKIIEKRQSVAFWCNPISGHATLYWYQQILGQGPKLLIQFQNNGVVDDSQLPKDRFSAERLKGVDSTLKIQPAKLEDSAVYLCASSLSLGKETQYFGPGTRLLVL.

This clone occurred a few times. The CDR3 bases are TGTGCCAGTAGTTCGATCCCGGGCTACACTGAAGCTTTCTTT. It encodes CASSSIPGYTEAFF. The chain combines TRBV19 with TRBJ1-1; unclear D gene. The germline V and J ends were trimmed by 5 bases and 3 bases, with 13 bases remaining between them. Germline CDR1 reads LNHDA; CDR2 reads SQIVND (reference sequence). The CDR3 is 14 residues long.

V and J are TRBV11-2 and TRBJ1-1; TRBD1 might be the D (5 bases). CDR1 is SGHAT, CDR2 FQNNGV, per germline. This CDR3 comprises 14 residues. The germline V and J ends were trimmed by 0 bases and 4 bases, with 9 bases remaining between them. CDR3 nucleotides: TGTGCCAGCAGCTTAGACCCAGGGACCACTGAAGCTTTCTTT. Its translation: CASSLDPGTTEAFF.

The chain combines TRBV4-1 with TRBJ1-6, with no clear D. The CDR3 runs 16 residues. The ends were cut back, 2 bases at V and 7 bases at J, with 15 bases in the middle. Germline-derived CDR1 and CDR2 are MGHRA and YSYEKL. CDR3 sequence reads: CASSQFPEGSNSPLHF. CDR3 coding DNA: TGCGCCAGCAGCCAATTCCCGGAAGGGTCCAATTCACCCCTCCACTTT.

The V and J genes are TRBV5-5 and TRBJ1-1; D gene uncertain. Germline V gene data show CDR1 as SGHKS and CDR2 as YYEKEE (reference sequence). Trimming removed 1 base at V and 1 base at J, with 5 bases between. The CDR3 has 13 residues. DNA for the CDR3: TGTGCCAGCAGCTTGTGGCAGAACACTGAAGCTTTCTTT. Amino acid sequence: CASSLWQNTEAFF.

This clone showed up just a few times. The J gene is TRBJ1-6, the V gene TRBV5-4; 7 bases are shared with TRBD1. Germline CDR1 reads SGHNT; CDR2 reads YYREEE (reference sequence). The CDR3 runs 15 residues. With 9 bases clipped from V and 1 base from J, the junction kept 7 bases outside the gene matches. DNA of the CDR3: TGTGCCAAGGAAGGGGGCTGGTCCTATAATTCACCCCTCCACTTT. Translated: CAKEGGWSYNSPLHF.

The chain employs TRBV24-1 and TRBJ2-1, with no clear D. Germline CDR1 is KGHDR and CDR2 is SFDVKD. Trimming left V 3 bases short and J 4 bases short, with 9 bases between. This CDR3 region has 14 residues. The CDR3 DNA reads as TGTGCCACCAGTGATAACCCTCTTTACAATGAGCAGTTCTTC. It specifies CATSDNPLYNEQFF.

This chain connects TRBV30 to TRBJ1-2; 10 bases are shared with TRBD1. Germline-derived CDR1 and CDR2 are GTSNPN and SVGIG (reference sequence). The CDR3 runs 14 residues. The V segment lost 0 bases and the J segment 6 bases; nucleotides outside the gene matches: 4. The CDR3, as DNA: TGTGCCTGGAGTGTATCCGGGACAGGGGATGGCTACACCTTC. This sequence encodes CAWSVSGTGDGYTF.

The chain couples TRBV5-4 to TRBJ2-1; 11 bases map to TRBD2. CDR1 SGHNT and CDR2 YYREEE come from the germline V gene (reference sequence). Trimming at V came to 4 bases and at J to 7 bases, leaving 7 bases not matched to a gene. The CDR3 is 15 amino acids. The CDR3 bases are TGTGCCAGCAGCCGGCCTGGGACTAGCGGTAATGAGCAGTTCTTC. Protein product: CASSRPGTSGNEQFF. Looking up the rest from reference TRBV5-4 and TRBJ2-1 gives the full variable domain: ETGVTQSPTHLIKTRGQQVTLRCSSQSGHNTVSWYQQALGQGPQFIFQYYREEENGRGNFPPRFSGLQFPNYSSELNVNALELDDSALYLCASSRPGTSGNEQFFGPGTRLTVL.

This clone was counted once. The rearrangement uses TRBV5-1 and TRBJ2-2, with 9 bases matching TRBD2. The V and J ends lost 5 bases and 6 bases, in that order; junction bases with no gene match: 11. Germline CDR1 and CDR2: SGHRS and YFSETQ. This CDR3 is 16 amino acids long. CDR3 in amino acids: CASRENSGSNPGELFF. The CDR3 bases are TGCGCCAGCAGAGAAAATAGCGGGAGTAACCCCGGGGAGCTGTTTTTT.

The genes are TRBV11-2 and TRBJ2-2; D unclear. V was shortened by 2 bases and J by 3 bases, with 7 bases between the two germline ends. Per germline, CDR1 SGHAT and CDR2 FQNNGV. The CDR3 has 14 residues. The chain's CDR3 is CASSLTAHTGELFF. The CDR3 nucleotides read TGTGCCAGCAGCTTAACAGCCCACACCGGGGAGCTGTTTTTT.